The entry below describes one T cell receptor (beta chain). This CDR3 region has 16 residues. Looked up from germline, CDR1 is SGHRS and CDR2 is YFSETQ. V gave up 1 base and J gave up 1 base, with 13 bases separating them. Measured with immunoSEQ multiplex PCR; TCRdb has only the in-frame clones, and not every one. The table lists approximately 500,000 clones, 70% to 85% of them singletons. These data belong to a study of shared clonotypes between healthy human individuals. The sample comprised PBMCs. This receptor was taken from a woman aged 40 to 49 in good health. Some clones in this sample may be carry-over from other donors' samples. The chain is built from TRBV5-1 and TRBJ2-3, with TRBD2 as a possible D gene (5 bases). CDR3 sequence: CASSLRQRTGTDTQYF. The CDR3 nucleotides are TGCGCCAGCAGCTTGCGGCAGCGGACGGGCACAGATACGCAGTATTTT.